A selection of T cell receptor beta chains follows, all from one sample in a study of technical replicates of blood from several donors. Libraries were prepared by immunoSEQ multiplex PCR; TCRdb keeps only in-frame clonotypes and omits some of them. The sample lists 60,000 to 75,000 clones, 95% to 97% occurring once. The sequenced material came from T cells isolated from PBMCs. These receptor sequences come from a human donor in good health. CDR3s include the opening cysteine and the closing phenylalanine or tryptophan. Fields, in order: D gene, V gene, clone size, J gene, CDR3 DNA, CDR3 protein. A D gene is named only where the DNA matches it firmly. Size is omitted from some rows. Given values are once, few, many or a class for expanded clones.

>TRBD1|TRBV11-3|.|TRBJ2-1
TGTGCCAGCAGCCCTGGACAGGGTTTCGGGGAGCAGTTCTTC
CASSPGQGFGEQFF
>.|TRBV18|.|TRBJ1-2
TGTGCCAGCTCACCGGCGAGGCCAAACTATGGCTACACCTTC
CASSPARPNYGYTF
>.|TRBV19|once|TRBJ2-3
TGTGCCAGTAGTATCGTGGCTAGCACAGATACGCAGTATTTT
CASSIVASTDTQYF
>.|TRBV30|.|TRBJ2-7
TGTGCCTGGAGTGCAAAAGAGGAGCAGTACTTC
CAWSAKEEQYF
>TRBD1|TRBV5-1|.|TRBJ1-1
TGCGCCAGCAGACCGACAGGGATCGACACTGAAGCTTTCTTT
CASRPTGIDTEAFF
>.|TRBV29-1|.|TRBJ2-2
TGCAGCGCCGAGAGTCTGAACACCGGGGAGCTGTTTTTT
CSAESLNTGELFF
>TRBD2|TRBV11-3|.|TRBJ2-3
TGTGCCAGCAGCTTAGGTCTAGCGGGAGTGCCAGATACGCAGTATTTT
CASSLGLAGVPDTQYF
>.|TRBV6-1|.|TRBJ2-7
TGTGCCAGCTCACAGGGCGCCTACGAGCAGTACTTC
CASSQGAYEQYF
>TRBD1|TRBV7-9|.|TRBJ2-7
TGTGCCAGCACCCTCCCGGGACAGACCTACGAGCAGTACTTC
CASTLPGQTYEQYF
>TRBD2|TRBV5-1|.|TRBJ2-3
TGCGCCAGCAGCTTGGTCGGACTAGCGGGGCGAAACACAGATACGCAGTATTTT
CASSLVGLAGRNTDTQYF
>TRBD1|TRBV11-2|.|TRBJ2-7
TGTGCCAGCAGCGCCACCGGGACAGGGCCTAGCGAGCAGTACTTC
CASSATGTGPSEQYF
>.|TRBV29-1|.|TRBJ2-1
TGCAGCGTTGACGGTCAGACGGCGGATGAGCAGTTCTTC
CSVDGQTADEQFF
>TRBD2|TRBV5-4|once|TRBJ2-1
TGTGCCAGCAGCTTCGCGGGAGTGGGCGATGAGCAGTTCTTC
CASSFAGVGDEQFF
>TRBD1|TRBV27|.|TRBJ1-2
TGTGCCAGCAGACTGACAGGGGCCTATGGCTACACCTTC
CASRLTGAYGYTF
>TRBD2|TRBV7-9|.|TRBJ2-7
TGTGCCAGCAGCCCTAGACTAGCGGGAGTCTACGAGCAGTACTTC
CASSPRLAGVYEQYF
>.|TRBV19|.|TRBJ2-1
TGTGCCAGTAGTGACTACTACAATGAGCAGTTCTTC
CASSDYYNEQFF
>TRBD2|TRBV18|.|TRBJ2-7
TGTGCCAGCTCACCCAGCGGGAGCTACGAGCAGTACTTC
CASSPSGSYEQYF
>.|TRBV5-1|.|TRBJ1-2
TGCGCCAGCAGCTTGGATTGGACAGCTGGCTACACCTTC
CASSLDWTAGYTF
>TRBD2|TRBV9|.|TRBJ2-4
TGTGCCAGCAGCGTAGGATTCTCGACTAGCGGGAGGGGTGGCAAAAACATTCAGTACTTC
CASSVGFSTSGRGGKNIQYF
>TRBD1|TRBV7-3|.|TRBJ2-3
TGTGCCAGCAGCGGGGGACAGTTCGATACGCAGTATTTT
CASSGGQFDTQYF
>TRBD1|TRBV2|.|TRBJ1-2
TGTGCCAGCAGGACAGGGCCGGCTGGCTACACCTTC
CASRTGPAGYTF
>TRBD1|TRBV4-3|.|TRBJ2-7
TGCGCCAGCAGCCAAGCCGGGACAGAGATCTACGAGCAGTACTTC
CASSQAGTEIYEQYF
>TRBD2|TRBV27|.|TRBJ2-7
TGTGCCAGCAGTTCCCTAGCGGGAGTATTCTACGAGCAGTACTTC
CASSSLAGVFYEQYF
>.|TRBV5-6|.|TRBJ1-1
TGTGCCAGCACCCGGGGAGCGGTTGGTGAAGCTTTCTTT
CASTRGAVGEAFF
>.|TRBV19|.|TRBJ2-5
TGTGCCAGTAGTATAACAGGCTTTCAAGAGACCCAGTACTTC
CASSITGFQETQYF
>.|TRBV27|.|TRBJ1-1
TGTGCCAGCAGTTTATCGACTTTGCGTGAAGCTTTCTTT
CASSLSTLREAFF
>TRBD2|TRBV7-8|.|TRBJ2-7
TGTGCCAGCAGCTTAAGGCCGAGGACTAGTCAGGGTTACGAGCAGTACTTC
CASSLRPRTSQGYEQYF
>.|TRBV30|.|TRBJ1-1
TGTGCCTGGAGTGGACAGGTGAACACTGAAGCTTTCTTT
CAWSGQVNTEAFF
>.|TRBV5-8|.|TRBJ1-3
TGTGCCAGCAGCCCAGACTACTCCTCTGGAAACACCATATATTTT
CASSPDYSSGNTIYF
>.|TRBV20-1|.|TRBJ2-1
TGCAGCCTTGACGGACTCAATGAGCAGTTCTTC
CSLDGLNEQFF
>.|TRBV6-5|.|TRBJ1-2
TGTGCCAGCAGTCCAGACAGTCGTGGCTACACCTTC
CASSPDSRGYTF
>TRBD1|TRBV5-1|.|TRBJ2-7
TGCGCCAGCAGCTTGGGGACAGGGGGTTCCTACGAGCAGTACTTC
CASSLGTGGSYEQYF
>TRBD1|TRBV28|.|TRBJ1-1
TGTGCCAGCAGTTTATGGGACAGGAACATGAACACTGAAGCTTTCTTT
CASSLWDRNMNTEAFF
>.|TRBV28|few|TRBJ2-7
TGTGCCAGCAGTCCCCGCGGGACAGCTGATTACGAGCAGTACTTC
CASSPRGTADYEQYF
>.|TRBV4-1|.|TRBJ2-7
TGCGCCAGCAGCCAAGTTTTTGGGAGACGGGACGAGCAGTACTTC
CASSQVFGRRDEQYF
>.|TRBV9|.|TRBJ1-2
TGTGCCAGCAGCGTAGGGCCCCACCAACGTGGCTACACCTTC
CASSVGPHQRGYTF
>TRBD1|TRBV5-1|.|TRBJ1-3
TGCGCCAGCAGCTTGAGGGGACAGGGGGCATTGGCATCTGGAAACACCATATATTTT
CASSLRGQGALASGNTIYF
>.|TRBV30|.|TRBJ2-5
TGTGCCTGGAGTCTAGGTCGGGTAGAGACCCAGTACTTC
CAWSLGRVETQYF
>TRBD2|TRBV6-1|.|TRBJ2-7
TGTGCCAGCAGTACTAGCGGGAGTGTCTACGAGCAGTACTTC
CASSTSGSVYEQYF
>.|TRBV29-1|.|TRBJ2-3
TGCAGCGCCCCGGGGGTTAGAGCAGATACGCAGTATTTT
CSAPGVRADTQYF
>.|TRBV29-1|.|TRBJ1-2
TGCAGCGCTAGTCGGGTGTCCGGCTACACCTTC
CSASRVSGYTF
>.|TRBV6-1|.|TRBJ2-7
TGTGCCAGCAGTGAAGCGACCGGGGGTGTCTACGAGCAGTACTTC
CASSEATGGVYEQYF
>.|TRBV11-2|.|TRBJ1-1
TGTGCCAGCAACCGGGGTCGGAGGCCCGACAACGCTGAAGCTTTCTTT
CASNRGRRPDNAEAFF
>.|TRBV30|.|TRBJ2-7
TGTGCCTGGAGTCCCAGCTACGAGCAGTACTTC
CAWSPSYEQYF
>.|TRBV6-5|.|TRBJ1-2
TGTGCCAGCTCAGGGTACTATGGCTACACCTTC
CASSGYYGYTF
>.|TRBV27|.|TRBJ1-1
TGTGCCAGCAGCCGACAGATACTTATGAACACTGAAGCTTTCTTT
CASSRQILMNTEAFF